The 23 T cell receptor beta chains listed next were all sequenced from one sample in a study of T-cell memory formation after mild COVID-19. In TCRdb, the 5' RACE reads were re-called with MiXCR into one record per CDR3 protein. This table holds roughly 310,000 distinct CDR3 sequences, approximately 16% found once. Sequencing used PBMCs or a T cell subset sorted from them (not recorded which). The source of these receptors is a man between 18 and 29 years old who had mild COVID-19 (a few samples of this study predate the infection). Cell type and time point are not known.

This clonotype was counted a few times. This chain uses TRBV6-2 or TRBV6-3 with TRBJ2-1; D may be TRBD1 (6 bases). Trimming took off 6 bases at V and 7 bases at J, with 19 bases between the two ends. Per germline, CDR1 MNHEY and CDR2 SVGEGT. This CDR3 contains 15 residues. Written as DNA, the CDR3 is TGTGCCAGCAGCTTTCGAAGGGGGTTCGAGAATGAGCAGTTCTTC. Translating gives CASSFRRGFENEQFF.

The chain combines TRBV10-3 with TRBJ1-3; D unclear. The CDR3 length is 14 residues. V was clipped by 2 bases and J by 0 bases, with 5 bases between them. Germline V gives CDR1 ENHRY, CDR2 SYGVKD. This CDR3 reads CAISENFSGNTIYF. For the CDR3, the DNA is TGTGCCATCAGTGAGAATTTCTCTGGAAACACCATATATTTT.

This clonotype was counted between two and nine times. The chain employs TRBV27 and TRBJ2-3; 14 bases map to TRBD2. The CDR3 length is 18 residues. Germline V gene sequence: CDR1 MNHEY, CDR2 SMNVEV (reference sequence). The junction had 9 bases not matched to a gene; V was cut back by 6 bases and J by 1 base. CDR3 region: CASRHVPGLAGGTDTQYF. CDR3 coding DNA: TGTGCCAGCAGGCACGTACCGGGACTAGCGGGGGGCACAGATACGCAGTATTTT.

The chain has TRBV12-3 or TRBV12-4 and TRBJ2-3; possible D gene TRBD2, 6 bases. This CDR3 is 13 amino acids long. V lost 6 bases to trimming and J lost 2 bases, with 9 bases between them. The CDR3 sequence: CASSRDFTDTQYF. The CDR3 DNA sequence: TGTGCCAGCAGCCGGGACTTCACAGATACGCAGTATTTT.

The chain carries TRBV29-1 and TRBJ2-1; D might be TRBD1 (7 bases). The CDR3 is 14 residues long. V dropped 5 bases and J dropped 4 bases, with 15 bases sitting between them. Germline CDR1 is SQVTM and CDR2 is ANQGSEA. CDR3 in DNA: TGCAGCGTTAGGGCCAGGGGGGAATACAATGAGCAGTTCTTC. It yields the protein CSVRARGEYNEQFF.

The chain has TRBV7-9 and TRBJ2-3; 7 bases are a match to TRBD2. Trimming cost V 1 base and J 3 bases; bases outside gene matches: 7. In germline, CDR1 is SEHNR, CDR2 FQNEAQ (reference sequence). This CDR3 spans 16 amino acids. The CDR3 loop is CASSLVSGRRTDTQYF. CDR3 DNA: TGTGCCAGCAGCTTAGTTAGCGGGCGTCGAACAGATACGCAGTATTTT.

The chain has TRBV7-9 and TRBJ1-2; D gene uncertain. The V gene lost 5 bases and the J gene lost 4 bases, with 11 bases spanning the gap. This CDR3 has 13 amino acids. CDR1 and CDR2 (germline): SEHNR, FQNEAQ (reference sequence). Here the CDR3 reads CASSPSGVYGYTF. The DNA of the CDR3 is TGTGCCAGCAGCCCATCCGGAGTCTATGGCTACACCTTC.

This clonotype came up many times. The V call is TRBV5-1, the J call TRBJ2-5; maybe TRBD1 (6 bases). CDR3 size: 14 residues. V was pared by 4 bases and J by 2 bases, with 12 bases between. Germline values: CDR1 SGHRS, CDR2 YFSETQ. CDR3 bases: TGCGCCAGCAGCCTATACGGACAGCAAGAGACCCAGTACTTC. Protein product: CASSLYGQQETQYF.

The chain combines TRBV5-4 with TRBJ2-1; D unresolved. The germline V and J ends were trimmed by 0 bases and 5 bases, with 6 bases remaining between them. In germline, CDR1 is SGHNT, CDR2 YYREEE (reference sequence). The CDR3 is 13 residues long. This CDR3 reads CASSLVGHNEQFF. CDR3 coding DNA: TGTGCCAGCAGCTTGGTAGGCCACAATGAGCAGTTCTTC.

The chain links TRBV28 to TRBJ1-2; D might be TRBD1 (6 bases). CDR1 and CDR2 (germline): MDHEN, SYDVKM. V lost 6 bases and J 6 bases, leaving 14 bases between the germline ends. The CDR3 is 13 residues long. CDR3 nucleotides: TGTGCCAGCAGATCCGGGACAACGGATGGCTACACCTTC. Its protein product is CASRSGTTDGYTF.

This chain joins TRBV18 and TRBJ2-7, with 8 bases matching TRBD2. The CDR3 loop spans 13 amino acids. Germline loops: CDR1 KGHSH, CDR2 LQKENI. With 6 bases clipped from V and 5 bases from J, the junction kept 6 bases outside the gene matches. CDR3 nucleotide sequence: TGTGCCAGCTCCCCCGGGAGGGACGACGAGCAGTACTTC. Translation gives CASSPGRDDEQYF.

The chain recombines TRBV10-3 with TRBJ2-6; a possible D gene is TRBD2 (5 bases). The CDR3 runs 15 residues. With 2 bases removed from V and 0 bases from J, the gap between germline ends came to 5 bases. Germline CDR1 and CDR2: ENHRY and SYGVKD. The CDR3 loop is CAISERGSGANVLTF. For the CDR3, the DNA is TGTGCCATCAGTGAGCGGGGCTCTGGGGCCAACGTCCTGACTTTC.

This clonotype has just a few counts. The chain combines TRBV4-1 with TRBJ2-1; 11 bases line up with TRBD2. Trimming at V came to 5 bases and at J to 3 bases, leaving 6 bases not matched to a gene. CDR1 MGHRA and CDR2 YSYEKL come from the germline V gene. CDR3 length: 16 residues. Written as DNA, the CDR3 is TGCGCCAGCAGCGTCCGACTAGCGGGGTACTACAATGAGCAGTTCTTC. It is translated as CASSVRLAGYYNEQFF.

V is TRBV6-6 and J is TRBJ1-5; TRBD1 might be the D (5 bases). The germline CDR1 and CDR2 sequences are MNHNY and SVGAGI (reference sequence). The CDR3 runs to 13 residues. The ends were cut back, 6 bases at V and 3 bases at J, with 9 bases in the middle. The CDR3 spells CASSSGNNQPQHF. The CDR3 DNA is TGTGCCAGCAGCTCAGGGAACAATCAGCCCCAGCATTTT.

Only a few counts were recorded for this clonotype. V usage is TRBV4-2 and J usage is TRBJ2-7; TRBD1 agrees at 10 bases. The CDR3 is 16 residues long. Germline V gene data show CDR1 as LGHNA and CDR2 as YNFKEQ. V lost 3 bases, J lost 1 base, and 6 bases stayed unmatched. DNA of the CDR3: TGTGCCAGCAGCCACAGAGCGGGACAGGGGTCCTACGAGCAGTACTTC. It encodes CASSHRAGQGSYEQYF.

A few counts support this clonotype. The rearrangement links TRBV6-2 or TRBV6-3 to TRBJ2-7; 9 positions match TRBD1. Germline loops: CDR1 MNHEY, CDR2 SVGEGT. This CDR3 has 14 residues. After removal of 5 bases from V and 9 bases from J, the junction contained 11 bases not matched to a gene. The CDR3 sequence: CASSTHTGGAVQYF. CDR3 coding DNA: TGTGCCAGCAGTACTCATACAGGGGGCGCGGTGCAGTACTTC.

This clonotype was seen ten or more times. The chain links TRBV7-2 to TRBJ2-4; 8 bases map to TRBD1. The CDR3 contains 16 residues. CDR1 SGHTA and CDR2 FQGNSA come from the germline V gene. With V trimmed by 2 bases and J by 2 bases, 5 bases remained unmatched. The CDR3 region is CASSLTRTGTKNIQYF. For the CDR3, the DNA is TGTGCCAGCAGCTTAACTAGGACAGGGACCAAAAACATTCAGTACTTC. The whole variable domain, filled in from reference TRBV7-2 and TRBJ2-4, reads GAGVSQSPSNKVTEKGKDVELRCDPISGHTALYWYRQSLGQGLEFLIYFQGNSAPDKSGLPSDRFSAERTGGSVSTLTIQRTQQEDSAVYLCASSLTRTGTKNIQYFGAGTRLSVL.

This clonotype has more than one count but fewer than ten. The chain recombines TRBV12-3 or TRBV12-4 with TRBJ1-1; D call uncertain. The CDR3 is 12 residues long. V lost 5 bases to trimming and J lost 5 bases, with 9 bases between them. CDR3 sequence: CASSQRWTEAFF. The DNA for the CDR3 is TGTGCCAGCAGTCAACGTTGGACTGAAGCTTTCTTT.

This clonotype was seen only a few times. The chain recombines TRBV5-1 with TRBJ1-5; D is perhaps TRBD1 (6 bases). The length of the CDR3 is 17 residues. The germline V and J ends were trimmed by 6 bases and 0 bases, with 19 bases remaining between them. Germline V CDR1 and CDR2: SGHRS, YFSETQ. The CDR3 is CASKLRWPGDSNQPQHF. The CDR3, as DNA: TGCGCCAGCAAATTGCGGTGGCCAGGGGATAGCAATCAGCCCCAGCATTTT.

This clonotype has only a few counts. This chain links TRBV4-1 with TRBJ1-1; no clear D. Germline lookup yields CDR1 MGHRA and CDR2 YSYEKL. CDR3 length equals 16 residues. The V end lost 3 bases, the J end lost 4 bases, and 18 bases lay between the germline ends. This chain's CDR3 is CASSQPRGDAGTEAFF. The CDR3 coding sequence is TGCGCCAGCAGCCAGCCCCGGGGAGACGCGGGCACTGAAGCTTTCTTT.

The chain carries TRBV7-2 and TRBJ2-1; 8 bases align to TRBD2. Germline trimming cut 1 base from V and 9 bases from J; bases unmatched to any gene: 5. Germline V lookup: CDR1 SGHTA, CDR2 FQGNSA. The CDR3 covers 14 residues. CDR3 sequence: CASSLDSGVPEQFF. The CDR3, as DNA: TGTGCCAGCAGCTTAGATAGCGGGGTTCCTGAGCAGTTCTTC.

The genes are TRBV19 and TRBJ1-1; 8 bases are a match to TRBD1. Per germline, CDR1 LNHDA and CDR2 SQIVND (reference sequence). The CDR3 contains 14 residues. The junction had 6 bases not matched to a gene; V was cut back by 3 bases and J by 6 bases. The CDR3 DNA reads as TGTGCCAGTAGTATCCGGACAGGGCGGGCTGAAGCTTTCTTT. Translated, it gives CASSIRTGRAEAFF.

This clonotype was found many times. This chain uses TRBV29-1 with TRBJ2-1, with D possibly matching TRBD1 (6 bases). V was pared by 6 bases and J by 0 bases, with 24 bases between. The CDR3 is made up of 18 amino acids. In germline, CDR1 is SQVTM, CDR2 ANQGSEA. The CDR3 nucleotides read TGCAGCGTGCCTAACGGCAGGGGTCTTCCGAGCTCCTACAATGAGCAGTTCTTC. Its translation is CSVPNGRGLPSSYNEQFF.